One and the same sample provided the 4 T cell receptor beta chains below, sequenced in a study of T cell repertoires in cytomegalovirus infection. These receptors lack a known antigen. MiXCR, applied by TCRdb to the reads, yields one record per CDR3 protein. This table has about 130,000 distinct CDR3 sequences, 20% to 30% appearing once. Sequences were obtained from PBMCs, sequenced either directly or after in vitro stimulation (not recorded which). These receptors all come from a human donor in good health (CMV status not recorded). Some clones in this sample may be carry-over from other donors' samples.

This clonotype was detected a few times. This chain connects TRBV5-6 to TRBJ2-1, with 7 nucleotides matching TRBD1. Germline-derived CDR1 and CDR2 are SGHDT and YYEEEE. The trim removed 2 bases at V and 9 bases at J, leaving 8 bases unmatched. The CDR3 spans 14 residues. This chain's CDR3 is CASSFFQGDGEQFF. The CDR3 nucleotides are TGTGCCAGCAGCTTTTTCCAGGGGGACGGTGAGCAGTTCTTC. The variable domain in full, with the rest retrieved from reference TRBV5-6 and TRBJ2-1, is DAGVTQSPTHLIKTRGQQVTLRCSPKSGHDTVSWYQQALGQGPQFIFQYYEEEERQRGNFPDRFSGHQFPNYSSELNVNALLLGDSALYLCASSFFQGDGEQFFGPGTRLTVL.

The J gene is TRBJ2-1, the V gene TRBV4-2, with a tentative D call TRBD2 (6 bases). Germline assignment: CDR1 LGHNA and CDR2 YNFKEQ. The CDR3 covers 15 residues. With 4 bases removed from V and 2 bases from J, the gap between germline ends came to 12 bases. CDR3 DNA sequence: TGTGCCAGCAGCCTCCCGGAGGGAACCTACAATGAGCAGTTCTTC. Protein: CASSLPEGTYNEQFF.

The sample holds a few counts of this clonotype. The chain joins TRBV28 to TRBJ1-2, with 7 bases lining up with TRBD1. Trimming cost V 6 bases and J 4 bases; bases outside gene matches: 5. The germline gives CDR1 MDHEN, CDR2 SYDVKM. There are 13 residues in the CDR3. In DNA form, the CDR3 reads TGTGCCAGCAGCGACGGGACAGTCTATGGCTACACCTTC. Translated, it gives CASSDGTVYGYTF.

At least ten counts were recorded for this clonotype. Mismatch with germline at one junction end may stem from a read error. The chain couples TRBV29-1 to TRBJ2-4; the D call may be TRBD1 or TRBD2 (6 bases each). From germline, CDR1 is SQVTM and CDR2 ANQGSEA. The CDR3 covers 10 residues. The CDR3: CRIGGPLIFF. The DNA of the CDR3 is TGCAGGATTGGGGGGCCGCTTATTTTCTTC.